This TCR beta chain came from a study of shared clonotypes between healthy human individuals. The protocol was immunoSEQ multiplex PCR, while the TCRdb copy is restricted to in-frame clones and leaves out a portion. The table has a few million clones, about 92% seen once. CDR1 is MGHDK, CDR2 SYGVNS, per germline. The V and J ends lost 2 bases and 2 bases respectively, with 4 bases between them. This CDR3 contains 12 residues. Sequenced input: naive CD4+ T cells sorted from blood. Documented subset: CD45RA+ positively selected. The chain has TRBV25-1 and TRBJ2-7; D unresolved. The receptor comes from a man younger than 30 in good health. CDR3 region: CASSEQTYEQYF. The CDR3 DNA sequence: TGTGCCAGCAGTGAACAGACCTACGAGCAGTACTTC.